These 32 T cell receptor beta chains came from one sample sequenced in a study of human T cells and chemical hapten exposure (dated by TCRdb to the early 2020s). The library was made by 5' RACE. Sequencing relied on an Illumina MiSeq. TCRdb's own reprocessing of the public reads used fastp at Q25 and MiXCR and kept productive beta chains. For every CDR3 protein sequence, its rows merge into one entry that carries the most common genes and DNA. In this sample the table shows 70,000 to 85,000 distinct CDR3 sequences, 15% of which occur a single time. The ten largest clones take up over 6.5% of the sample. Total RNA was isolated from unfractionated whole blood collected in Tempus Blood RNA tubes. The receptor source for this set is a female donor in good health.

This chain connects TRBV4-3 to TRBJ2-6; D perhaps matches TRBD2 (5 bases). The germline CDR1 and CDR2 sequences are LGHNA and YSLEER. The length of the CDR3 is 18 residues. V was pared by 0 bases and J by 0 bases, with 12 bases between. CDR3 in DNA: TGCGCCAGCAGCCAAGATCCGCGGACTGACTCTGGGGCCAACGTCCTGACTTTC. It translates to CASSQDPRTDSGANVLTF.

V gene TRBV11-2 combines with J gene TRBJ2-3; no firm D call. With 1 base removed from V and 6 bases from J, the gap between germline ends came to 8 bases. Germline assignment: CDR1 SGHAT and CDR2 FQNNGV. This CDR3 spans 13 amino acids. CDR3 in amino acids: CASSLVLWDTQYF. CDR3 coding DNA: TGTGCCAGCAGCTTAGTTCTTTGGGATACGCAGTATTTT.

This chain connects TRBV2 to TRBJ2-6; 8 positions match TRBD1. The CDR3 has 16 amino acids. Germline CDR1 and CDR2: SNHLY and FYNNEI. J was trimmed by 2 bases and V by 6 bases; bases with no gene match: 6. CDR3 nucleotide sequence: TGTGCCAGCAGGTGGCAGGGGGCGACTGGGGCCAACGTCCTGACTTTC. It encodes CASRWQGATGANVLTF.

The chain joins TRBV7-9 to TRBJ1-1; D remains unclear. Germline assignment: CDR1 SEHNR and CDR2 FQNEAQ (reference sequence). Trimming removed 3 bases at V and 7 bases at J, with 15 bases between. This CDR3 region has 14 residues. CDR3 residues: CASSFYTQKGEAFF. CDR3 coding DNA: TGTGCCAGCAGCTTCTATACGCAAAAGGGTGAAGCTTTCTTT. Together with reference TRBV7-9 and TRBJ1-1, the CDR3 gives the full variable domain: DTGVSQNPRHKITKRGQNVTFRCDPISEHNRLYWYRQTLGQGPEFLTYFQNEAQLEKSRLLSDRFSAERPKGSFSTLEIQRTEQGDSAMYLCASSFYTQKGEAFFGQGTRLTVV.

J is TRBJ1-5 and V is TRBV20-1; the match to TRBD1 covers 11 bases. The CDR3 has 14 amino acids. Germline values: CDR1 DFQATT, CDR2 SNEGSKA (reference sequence). V lost 5 bases, J lost 6 bases, and 6 bases stayed unmatched. The CDR3 bases are TGCAGTGCTTCTACCGGGACAGGGGGTCAGCCCCAGCATTTT. It codes for CSASTGTGGQPQHF.

The chain combines TRBV7-9 with TRBJ2-1; no firm D call. Germline V lookup: CDR1 SEHNR, CDR2 FQNEAQ (reference sequence). Deletions cut 2 bases from V and 1 base from J, with 6 bases between. CDR3 size: 14 residues. CDR3 sequence (DNA): TGTGCCAGCAGCTTATCGGTTTCCTACAATGAGCAGTTCTTC. Translation: CASSLSVSYNEQFF.

This clonotype was recorded a few times. The gene calls are TRBV25-1 and TRBJ1-3, with 12 nucleotides matching TRBD1. The germline gives CDR1 MGHDK, CDR2 SYGVNS. The trim removed 1 base at V and 0 bases at J, leaving 1 base unmatched. This CDR3 is built from 17 residues. Here the CDR3 reads CASSEWDRGLSGNTIYF. CDR3 DNA sequence: TGTGCCAGCAGTGAATGGGACAGGGGGCTCTCTGGAAACACCATATATTTT.

This chain joins TRBV12-3 or TRBV12-4 and TRBJ1-6; D is possibly TRBD1 (6 bases). V was trimmed by 7 bases and J by 7 bases, leaving 14 bases between them. CDR3 length: 14 amino acids. The CDR3 nucleotides are TGTGCCAGCACCCTAAAAAGGGGGAATTCACCCCTCCACTTT. This translates into CASTLKRGNSPLHF.

DNA of the CDR3: TGTGCCAGCAGTTTCGGACCTGACAATGAGCAGTTCTTC. Translation: CASSFGPDNEQFF. The genes are TRBV12-3 or TRBV12-4 and TRBJ2-1; D is undetermined. CDR3 size: 13 residues. V gave up 3 bases and J gave up 5 bases, with 8 bases separating them.

This clonotype was picked up one time. The chain employs TRBV12-3 or TRBV12-4 and TRBJ2-3; either TRBD1 or TRBD2 may fit D (5 bases each). V was trimmed by 6 bases and J by 8 bases, leaving 18 bases between them. The CDR3 loop spans 14 amino acids. The CDR3 is CASRATGTQGTQYF. In nucleotides, the CDR3 is TGTGCCAGCAGAGCCACCGGGACCCAGGGTACGCAGTATTTT.

Only a few counts were recorded for this clonotype. The CDR3 bases are TGTGCCACCTCTAAGGTGGGACTAGCGGACTCCTACAATGAGCAGTTCTTC. This translates into CATSKVGLADSYNEQFF. The rearrangement joins TRBV24-1 to TRBJ2-1, with 11 nucleotides matching TRBD2. Germline V CDR1 and CDR2: KGHDR, SFDVKD. J was trimmed by 0 bases and V by 9 bases; bases with no gene match: 9. The CDR3 sequence is 17 residues long.

Only a few counts were recorded for this clonotype. The chain carries TRBV7-8 and TRBJ1-1, with D tentatively TRBD1 (6 bases). Trimming removed 3 bases from V and 3 bases from J, with 11 bases in between. This CDR3 contains 14 residues. The germline gives CDR1 SGHVS, CDR2 FQNEAQ. The CDR3 loop is CASSLRQDYTEAFF. The DNA for the CDR3 is TGTGCCAGCAGCTTGAGACAGGATTACACTGAAGCTTTCTTT.

J is TRBJ2-5 and V is TRBV30; TRBD2 might be the D (7 bases). Per germline, CDR1 GTSNPN and CDR2 SVGIG (reference sequence). CDR3 length: 13 residues. V was trimmed by 5 bases and J by 3 bases, leaving 13 bases between them. CDR3 region: CAWERGGEETQYF. The CDR3 bases are TGTGCCTGGGAGAGGGGGGGGGAAGAGACCCAGTACTTC.

The chain joins TRBV28 to TRBJ1-1, with 8 nucleotides matching TRBD1. J was trimmed by 0 bases and V by 3 bases; bases with no gene match: 30. The CDR3 runs 24 residues. Per germline, CDR1 MDHEN and CDR2 SYDVKM. DNA for the CDR3: TGTGCCAGCAGTTTGGCGGGGTCCTTCAGACAGTGGGGGGTGACAGGGGCGATGAACACTGAAGCTTTCTTT. Residues: CASSLAGSFRQWGVTGAMNTEAFF.

This clonotype was detected many times. V gene TRBV5-1 combines with J gene TRBJ1-1; D ambiguous. Germline values: CDR1 SGHRS, CDR2 YFSETQ. V lost 1 base to trimming and J lost 2 bases, with 0 bases between them. This CDR3 is built from 11 residues. CDR3 residues: CASSLNTEAFF. The CDR3 nucleotides are TGCGCCAGCAGCTTGAACACTGAAGCTTTCTTT.

V gene TRBV20-1 combines with J gene TRBJ2-5, with D uncertain. The CDR3 is 10 residues long. The V end was cut by 7 bases, the J end by 4 bases, with 7 bases between. Germline lookup yields CDR1 DFQATT and CDR2 SNEGSKA (reference sequence). CDR3 DNA sequence: TGCAGTGGAAGGAGAGAGACCCAGTACTTC. Its translation: CSGRRETQYF.

The chain uses TRBV6-1 and TRBJ2-1, with D perhaps matching TRBD2 (6 bases). V was clipped by 2 bases and J by 15 bases, with 17 bases between them. Germline loops: CDR1 MNHNS, CDR2 SASEGT. There are 13 residues in the CDR3. In nucleotides, the CDR3 is TGTGCCAGCAGTGAACGGGGGTTGACGAATCGGTTCTTC. The encoded protein is CASSERGLTNRFF.

The chain joins TRBV5-4 to TRBJ1-4, with 7 bases that match TRBD1. There are 16 residues in the CDR3. The ends lost 4 bases at V and 3 bases at J; junction bases unmatched: 9. Germline CDR1 reads SGHNT; CDR2 reads YYREEE (reference sequence). In nucleotides, the CDR3 is TGTGCCAGCAGCGCGGGAAAGGACAGGTCTAATGAAAAACTGTTTTTT. This gives the protein CASSAGKDRSNEKLFF.

The gene calls are TRBV5-1 and TRBJ2-5; 7 positions match TRBD1. In germline, CDR1 is SGHRS, CDR2 YFSETQ. Unmatched junction bases numbered 8, after V lost 2 bases and J lost 7 bases. The CDR3 contains 14 residues. CDR3 sequence reads: CASSFARSGGTQYF. The CDR3 DNA follows: TGCGCCAGCAGCTTTGCAAGGTCAGGGGGGACCCAGTACTTC.

This clonotype was seen more than once but under ten times. The chain joins TRBV28 to TRBJ1-5; weak D call: TRBD1 (6 bases). In germline, CDR1 is MDHEN, CDR2 SYDVKM. CDR3 length: 15 amino acids. Trimming removed 5 bases from V and 6 bases from J, with 17 bases in between. In DNA form, the CDR3 reads TGTGCCAGCAGTCTCCCAGGGGCCCTGCTTCAGCCCCAGCATTTT. Protein sequence: CASSLPGALLQPQHF.

This clonotype has ten or more counts. This sequence joins TRBV20-1 and TRBJ2-7; weak D call: TRBD1 (6 bases). The germline V and J ends were trimmed by 0 bases and 3 bases, with 15 bases remaining between them. Germline lookup yields CDR1 DFQATT and CDR2 SNEGSKA (reference sequence). The CDR3 spans 15 residues. DNA for the CDR3: TGCAGTGCTAGAGATGGGGCAGGGGCGAGCTACGAGCAGTACTTC. Its protein is CSARDGAGASYEQYF.

This clonotype appeared a few times. At one end the junction does not follow the germline gene, possibly because of a read error. The chain has TRBV5-1 and TRBJ2-3; a weak D match, TRBD2 (6 bases). CDR1 is SGHRS and CDR2 is YFSETQ in the germline V gene. The CDR3 loop spans 15 amino acids. CDR3: CTSSLDSGSTDTQYF. CDR3 nucleotides: TGCACCAGCAGCTTGGATAGCGGAAGCACAGATACGCAGTATTTT. The entire variable domain, with the rest obtained from reference TRBV5-1 and TRBJ2-3, is as follows: KAGVTQTPRYLIKTRGQQVTLSCSPISGHRSVSWYQQTPGQGLQFLFEYFSETQRNKGNFPGRFSGRQFSNSRSEMNVSTLELGDSALYLCTSSLDSGSTDTQYFGPGTRLTVL.

The rearrangement joins TRBV7-2 to TRBJ1-5; 12 bases line up with TRBD1. The CDR3 totals 16 residues. Looked up from germline, CDR1 is SGHTA and CDR2 is FQGNSA. The junction had 5 bases not matched to a gene; V was cut back by 1 base and J by 7 bases. CDR3 protein: CASSLVGTGGAQPQHF. CDR3 in DNA: TGTGCCAGCAGCTTAGTTGGGACAGGGGGCGCACAGCCCCAGCATTTT.

This clonotype was seen only a few times. This chain connects TRBV28 to TRBJ1-5, with D perhaps matching TRBD1 (6 bases). CDR3 length equals 14 residues. Trimming stripped 5 bases from V and 8 bases from J, with 16 bases between. The V gene's germline CDR1 is MDHEN and CDR2 SYDVKM. The CDR3 region has the DNA TGTGCCAGCAGTCTACAGGGCTACCAGAAGCCCCAGCATTTT. Residues: CASSLQGYQKPQHF. Complete variable domain (other parts from reference TRBV28 and TRBJ1-5): DVKVTQSSRYLVKRTGEKVFLECVQDMDHENMFWYRQDPGLGLRLIYFSYDVKMKEKGDIPEGYSVSREKKERFSLILESASTNQTSMYLCASSLQGYQKPQHFGDGTRLSIL.

This clonotype was observed a few times. The V and J genes are TRBV11-2 and TRBJ1-1; D not resolved. V was clipped by 0 bases and J by 0 bases, with 11 bases between them. Germline CDR1 is SGHAT and CDR2 is FQNNGV. The CDR3 extends over 16 amino acids. CDR3 coding DNA: TGTGCCAGCAGCTTAGAGGGGAGAGTGATGAACACTGAAGCTTTCTTT. This encodes CASSLEGRVMNTEAFF.

This clonotype has a handful of counts. The V gene is TRBV29-1, the J gene TRBJ1-1, with D hard to call. The CDR3 covers 15 residues. Germline CDR1 and CDR2: SQVTM and ANQGSEA. Trimming left V 1 base short and J 0 bases short, with 12 bases between. CDR3 in amino acids: CSVEGRVLMNTEAFF. The CDR3, as DNA: TGCAGCGTTGAAGGGAGGGTCCTGATGAACACTGAAGCTTTCTTT.

The chain recombines TRBV18 with TRBJ2-1; a possible D gene is TRBD2 (6 bases). V was pared by 2 bases and J by 9 bases, with 17 bases between. Germline CDR1 and CDR2: KGHSH and LQKENI. The CDR3 covers 15 residues. CDR3 sequence: CASSPLDGGAGEQFF. In DNA form, the CDR3 reads TGTGCCAGCTCACCATTAGACGGGGGAGCTGGTGAGCAGTTCTTC.

This clonotype appeared once. This chain links TRBV6-6 with TRBJ2-1; no firm D call. The germline V gene has CDR1 MNHNY and CDR2 SVGAGI (reference sequence). The CDR3 sequence is 15 residues long. V dropped 2 bases and J dropped 2 bases, with 10 bases sitting between them. The CDR3 region is CASSYGELTYNEQFF. CDR3 coding DNA: TGTGCCAGCAGTTACGGGGAACTTACCTACAATGAGCAGTTCTTC.

The V call is TRBV7-7, the J call TRBJ2-3, with D perhaps TRBD2 (6 bases). The CDR3 consists of 14 residues. Germline CDR1 and CDR2: SSHAT and FNYEAQ (reference sequence). Trimming removed 5 bases from V and 5 bases from J, with 14 bases in between. The CDR3 loop is CASSQDYAIDTQYF. DNA for the CDR3: TGTGCCAGCAGCCAGGACTACGCCATAGATACGCAGTATTTT.

This clonotype was seen only a few times. The V gene is TRBV30, the J gene TRBJ2-3, with 8 bases fitting TRBD2. V dropped 4 bases and J dropped 6; count of bases not matched to a gene: 18. This CDR3 is 17 amino acids long. Germline V CDR1 and CDR2: GTSNPN, SVGIG (reference sequence). CDR3 sequence: CAWTRPLGLAWDDTQYF. Written as DNA, the CDR3 is TGTGCCTGGACCAGACCTCTTGGACTAGCTTGGGACGATACGCAGTATTTT.

In this sample, this clonotype turned up a few times. This chain uses TRBV27 with TRBJ1-3, with D possibly matching TRBD1 (5 bases). Looked up from germline, CDR1 is MNHEY and CDR2 is SMNVEV (reference sequence). The CDR3 sequence is 14 residues long. The ends were cut back, 3 bases at V and 8 bases at J, with 14 bases in the middle. CDR3 sequence reads: CASSFQGGSDTIYF. As DNA, the CDR3 is TGTGCCAGCAGTTTTCAGGGAGGATCGGACACCATATATTTT.

The chain uses TRBV4-3 and TRBJ1-6; no firm D call. CDR1 LGHNA and CDR2 YSLEER come from the germline V gene. The CDR3 has 14 residues. V was pared by 0 bases and J by 6 bases, with 6 bases between. The CDR3 here is CASSQDSLNSPLHF. In nucleotides, the CDR3 is TGCGCCAGCAGCCAAGACAGCCTTAATTCACCCCTCCACTTT.